This T cell receptor (beta chain) was retrieved from a study of shared clonotypes between healthy human individuals. As for the study in general: A few men and a couple of women, aged 18 to 49, were donors. The study used three CD4 naive, three CD4 memory, two CD8 naive and one CD8 memory plate per donor. Regarding the study as a whole: How much donors shared clonotypes was expected to be affected by sequencing depth.

With regard to this clone: The antigen remains undetermined. Additional DNA sequences in this sample encode the identical CDR3.

It was across several immunoSEQ plates that each subset's genomic DNA was evenly split. Assay used: immunoSEQ multiplex PCR; TCRdb lists only in-frame clones, some missing. The sample holds under 1,100,000 clones; around 75% are singletons and the top ten take over 1.3%. The clonotype originates from a man aged 18 to 30 in good health. Sequenced input: memory CD4+ T cells sorted from blood. Subset in this sample: CD45RA-negative fraction.

In DNA form, the CDR3 reads TGTGCCACCAGCAGAGCTCCGTTTAATGAAAAACTGTTTTTT. Encoded protein: CATSRAPFNEKLFF. The gene calls are TRBV15 and TRBJ1-4, with no clear D. Germline CDR1 LNHNV, CDR2 YYDKDF (reference sequence). The CDR3 contains 14 residues. The V end was cut by 1 base, the J end by 4 bases, with 7 bases between.